The 16 T cell receptor beta chains reported below all come from one sample, sequenced in a study of lymphopenia after photon versus proton radiotherapy. Here immunoSEQ multiplex PCR was the method, and the copy in TCRdb shows in-frame clones only, minus some. The sample includes about 39,000 clones, about 90% of them seen just once. The specimen was peripheral blood, collected from a patient treated with photon-based radiotherapy. Receptor source: a man between 60 and 75 years old with cholangiocarcinoma.

This sequence joins TRBV5-8 and TRBJ1-6; D gene unclear. The CDR3 is 13 amino acids. The germline V and J ends were trimmed by 5 bases and 6 bases, with 9 bases remaining between them. Germline V gives CDR1 SGHTS, CDR2 YDEGEE. Here the CDR3 reads CASSTLSNSPLHF. The CDR3 bases are TGTGCCAGCAGTACTCTGAGTAATTCACCCCTCCACTTT.

This clone was detected once. This rearrangement joins TRBV27 to TRBJ2-7; TRBD1 aligns across 7 bases. This CDR3 spans 15 amino acids. Looked up from germline, CDR1 is MNHEY and CDR2 is SMNVEV (reference sequence). The junction had 8 bases not matched to a gene; V was cut back by 1 base and J by 5 bases. CDR3 bases: TGTGCCAGCAGTTTATACCAGGGGACAGAGAACGAGCAGTACTTC. Amino acids: CASSLYQGTENEQYF.

The chain carries TRBV11-3 and TRBJ2-2; 9 bases line up with TRBD2. The J segment lost 4 bases and the V segment lost 4 bases, leaving 10 bases of the junction unmatched. This CDR3 contains 17 residues. Germline V gene sequence: CDR1 SGHNT, CDR2 YENEEA. CDR3 coding DNA: TGTGCCAGCAGCTCTAGGGGTAGCGGGAGCCCCACCGGGGAGCTGTTTTTT. This gives the protein CASSSRGSGSPTGELFF.

CDR3 nucleotides: TGTGCCATATCGGACAGGCCGACCAACTATGGCTACACCTTC. Residues: CAISDRPTNYGYTF. The J gene is TRBJ1-2, the V gene TRBV10-3, with 7 bases aligning to TRBD1. Unmatched junction bases numbered 9, after V lost 9 bases and J lost 2 bases. Germline CDR1 is ENHRY and CDR2 is SYGVKD. The CDR3 covers 14 residues.

The V gene is TRBV19, the J gene TRBJ1-4; maybe TRBD1 (5 bases). The germline V and J ends were trimmed by 5 bases and 8 bases, with 18 bases remaining between them. The CDR3 is 15 amino acids. In germline, CDR1 is LNHDA, CDR2 SQIVND (reference sequence). CDR3: CASSPTVGVGEKLFF. CDR3 DNA sequence: TGTGCCAGTAGTCCCACTGTAGGGGTTGGAGAAAAACTGTTTTTT.

V usage is TRBV1 and J usage is TRBJ2-1; no DNA check was done on the table's D call, TRBD2. TRBV1 is described as a pseudogene. This CDR3 has 20 residues. The CDR3 spells CTSSLLESGSSGSRADEQFF. CDR3 nucleotides: TGCACCAGCAGTCTCTTAGAATCGGGGAGTAGCGGGAGTCGGGCTGATGAGCAGTTCTTC.

The chain recombines TRBV19 with TRBJ2-3; a weak D match, TRBD2 (5 bases). This CDR3 has 12 amino acids. Trimming took 6 bases from V and 9 from J, leaving 13 bases between them. Germline-derived CDR1 and CDR2 are LNHDA and SQIVND (reference sequence). This CDR3 reads CASRERTGTQYF. The CDR3, as DNA: TGTGCCAGTAGAGAGCGAACGGGAACGCAGTATTTT. The full variable domain, in which reference TRBV19 and TRBJ2-3 provide the parts outside the CDR3, is DGGITQSPKYLFRKEGQNVTLSCEQNLNHDAMYWYRQDPGQGLRLIYYSQIVNDFQKGDIAEGYSVSREKKESFPLTVTSAQKNPTAFYLCASRERTGTQYFGPGTRLTVL.

This clone was observed a single time. The chain couples TRBV28 to TRBJ2-5, with TRBD2 matching 8 bases. V gave up 10 bases and J gave up 1 base; unmatched junction bases: 8. The CDR3 is made up of 14 amino acids. The V gene's germline CDR1 is MDHEN and CDR2 SYDVKM. CDR3 in amino acids: CATSSGGGQETQYF. DNA for the CDR3: TGTGCCACCTCTTCGGGGGGGGGCCAAGAGACCCAGTACTTC.

The rearrangement joins TRBV28 to TRBJ1-1; 10 bases match TRBD1. This CDR3 is built from 16 residues. Germline assignment: CDR1 MDHEN and CDR2 SYDVKM. V lost 8 bases, J lost 11 bases, and 20 bases stayed unmatched. The CDR3 spells CASHEALDRGIHSAFF. CDR3 sequence (DNA): TGTGCCAGCCATGAGGCCTTGGACAGGGGGATTCATTCGGCTTTCTTT. Based on the CDR3 plus reference TRBV28 and TRBJ1-1, the full variable domain is DVKVTQSSRYLVKRTGEKVFLECVQDMDHENMFWYRQDPGLGLRLIYFSYDVKMKEKGDIPEGYSVSREKKERFSLILESASTNQTSMYLCASHEALDRGIHSAFFGQGTRLTVV.

The chain uses TRBV15 and TRBJ1-4; D not certain. V was cut by 3 bases and J by 3 bases, with 11 bases left in between. Looked up from germline, CDR1 is LNHNV and CDR2 is YYDKDF (reference sequence). CDR3 length: 15 residues. For the CDR3, the DNA is TGTGCCACCAGCAGGGATCATGGCCCTAATGAAAAACTGTTTTTT. Translated: CATSRDHGPNEKLFF.

The chain uses TRBV19 and TRBJ1-3; no clear D gene. Per germline, CDR1 LNHDA and CDR2 SQIVND (reference sequence). The V gene lost 7 bases and the J gene lost 4 bases, with 14 bases spanning the gap. This CDR3 has 14 residues. Here the CDR3 DNA reads TGTGCCAGTACTCCGATTGTCTCGGGAAACACCATATATTTT. Its translation: CASTPIVSGNTIYF.

V gene TRBV19 combines with J gene TRBJ2-2; no firm D call. Trimming cost V 3 bases and J 3 bases, with 8 bases left between them. Looked up from germline, CDR1 is LNHDA and CDR2 is SQIVND (reference sequence). The CDR3 is made up of 14 amino acids. This CDR3 is CASSITRDTGELFF. CDR3 DNA: TGTGCCAGTAGTATCACTCGGGACACCGGGGAGCTGTTTTTT.

The chain recombines TRBV9 with TRBJ2-3; D call uncertain. Germline V lookup: CDR1 SGDLS, CDR2 YYNGEE. With 0 bases removed from V and 3 bases from J, the gap between germline ends came to 8 bases. This CDR3 is built from 14 residues. The CDR3 loop reads CASSVVTETDTQYF. For the CDR3, the DNA is TGTGCCAGCAGCGTAGTAACGGAAACAGATACGCAGTATTTT.

The chain recombines TRBV9 with TRBJ2-7; D may be TRBD1 or TRBD2 (5 bases each). The CDR3 totals 13 residues. V was shortened by 3 bases and J by 6 bases, with 13 bases between the two germline ends. The V gene's germline CDR1 is SGDLS and CDR2 YYNGEE. This chain's CDR3 is CASSGRGDSEQYF. CDR3 DNA: TGTGCCAGCAGCGGGAGAGGGGATTCCGAGCAGTACTTC.

The rearrangement uses TRBV19 and TRBJ2-2, with D possibly being TRBD1 (6 bases). The V end lost 6 bases, the J end lost 5 bases, and 19 bases lay between the germline ends. Germline values: CDR1 LNHDA, CDR2 SQIVND (reference sequence). This CDR3 contains 16 residues. DNA for the CDR3: TGTGCCAGTAGCTATATGGGCGGCAGGGGTACCGGGGAGCTGTTTTTT. As protein: CASSYMGGRGTGELFF.

This chain uses TRBV19 with TRBJ1-1; perhaps TRBD1 as D (5 bases). CDR3 length equals 13 residues. The germline V and J ends were trimmed by 3 bases and 5 bases, with 10 bases remaining between them. The germline V gene encodes CDR1 LNHDA and CDR2 SQIVND (reference sequence). CDR3 sequence (DNA): TGTGCCAGTAGTATGGTAGGGGAGACTGAAGCTTTCTTT. Translation: CASSMVGETEAFF.